Below, 4 T cell receptor beta chains from the same sample are listed, as sequenced in a study of cytomegalovirus exposure and HLA in healthy donors (TCRdb year 2017). The library was obtained by the immunoSEQ multiplex PCR assay. The multiplex PCR relied on a mix of 60 forward primers for TCR Vbeta segments and 13 reverse primers for TCR Jbeta segments. TCRdb retrieved this table from immuneACCESS and kept in-frame rearrangements only. Not all clones are present; in checked studies, unresolved V genes account for under half, and no reason is known for the remainder. The sample table contains 55,000 to 85,000 clones; only one count was recorded for about two thirds of them. Around an eighth of the sample lies in the top ten. The source material was PBMCs. These receptors came from a woman between 40 and 50 years old in good health and CMV-seropositive.

This chain connects TRBV7-9 to TRBJ1-2, with 7 bases fitting TRBD1. CDR3 length: 14 amino acids. The V and J ends lost 5 bases and 7 bases, in that order; junction bases with no gene match: 10. Germline V CDR1 and CDR2: SEHNR, FQNEAQ (reference sequence). For the CDR3, the DNA is TGTGCCAGCAGCCGCCAACAGGGGCTCGGTGGCTACACCTTC. Its protein is CASSRQQGLGGYTF.

The chain uses TRBV11-2 and TRBJ2-3; a possible D gene is TRBD2 (7 bases). The V end lost 1 base, the J end lost 8 bases, and 16 bases lay between the germline ends. Per germline, CDR1 SGHAT and CDR2 FQNNGV. The length of the CDR3 is 15 residues. As DNA, the CDR3 is TGTGCCAGCAGCTTAGGGCGGGGGCGGAGAACTACGCAGTATTTT. It encodes CASSLGRGRRTTQYF. The whole variable domain, filled in from reference TRBV11-2 and TRBJ2-3, reads EAGVAQSPRYKIIEKRQSVAFWCNPISGHATLYWYQQILGQGPKLLIQFQNNGVVDDSQLPKDRFSAERLKGVDSTLKIQPAKLEDSAVYLCASSLGRGRRTTQYFGPGTRLTVL.

The chain employs TRBV19 and TRBJ1-1; 8 nucleotides match TRBD1. Germline V gene sequence: CDR1 LNHDA, CDR2 SQIVND (reference sequence). The CDR3 is 14 amino acids. V was clipped by 5 bases and J by 8 bases; unmatched bases: 10. CDR3 coding DNA: TGTGCCAGTAGTTGGGGACAGGCTTCCACCGAAGCTTTCTTT. Translated: CASSWGQASTEAFF.

This sequence joins TRBV5-6 and TRBJ2-2; D is unresolved. V lost 0 bases to trimming and J lost 4 bases, with 13 bases between them. The germline V gene has CDR1 SGHDT and CDR2 YYEEEE. The CDR3 length is 16 residues. This chain's CDR3 is CASSLVSPGVTGELFF. In DNA, the CDR3 is TGTGCCAGCAGCTTGGTTAGTCCCGGAGTCACCGGGGAGCTGTTTTTT. The whole variable domain, filled in from reference TRBV5-6 and TRBJ2-2, reads DAGVTQSPTHLIKTRGQQVTLRCSPKSGHDTVSWYQQALGQGPQFIFQYYEEEERQRGNFPDRFSGHQFPNYSSELNVNALLLGDSALYLCASSLVSPGVTGELFFGEGSRLTVL.